This T cell receptor (beta chain) was observed in a study of a mutant IDH1 vaccine in newly diagnosed glioma. Turning to the study itself: Patients underwent eight vaccinations, which took place in weeks 1, 3, 5, 7, 11, 15, 19 and 23. Commencement of vaccination occurred 4-6 weeks following radiotherapy alone, or concurrently with temozolomide cycles. Patients got radiotherapy, temozolomide, or both beforehand, and most got both. General study points: Of all patients, 93.3% showed vaccine-induced immune responses.

This clone was observed a single time. Antigen: not known. Clones were read by immunoSEQ multiplex PCR, and TCRdb kept only the in-frame ones, dropping some. The sample yields approximately 61,000 clones, roughly four fifths seen once. V was cut by 3 bases and J by 0 bases, with 18 bases left in between. Germline assignment: CDR1 SGHVS and CDR2 FQNEAQ. The CDR3 sequence is 18 residues long. As to time point: week 5, during vaccination. Alongside topical imiquimod, each dose of vaccine comprised 300 ug of mutant IDH1 20-mer peptide. The gene calls are TRBV7-8 and TRBJ1-3; possible D gene TRBD1, 6 bases. This clonotype was sampled from a woman aged 45-65 years with glioma. This specimen consisted of PBMCs, obtained from a glioma patient whose treatment included an IDH1 peptide vaccine. CDR3 amino acids: CASSFAGGQGLSGNTIYF. The CDR3 nucleotides read TGTGCCAGCAGCTTTGCCGGGGGGCAGGGCCTCTCTGGAAACACCATATATTTT.